What follows describes a single TCR beta chain. Its antigen is not known. Different DNA sequences within this sample yield the same CDR3. This CDR3 has 13 amino acids. CDR1 is MNHEY, CDR2 SMNVEV, per germline (reference sequence). V lost 5 bases and J 4 bases, leaving 12 bases between the germline ends. The data were taken from a study of shared clonotypes between healthy human individuals. Study conclusions and caveats: An anticipated effect of sequencing depth on clonotype sharing among donors was recognized.

TCRdb's table, derived via immunoSEQ multiplex PCR, lists solely in-frame clones and lacks some. The sample has millions of clones, 90% to 95% seen once. This TCR came from a man aged 18 to 30 in good health. Sequenced input: naive CD4+ T cells sorted from blood. As to subset: CD45RA+ positively selected. The rearrangement joins TRBV27 to TRBJ2-7; D remains unclear. This CDR3 is CASSPRASYEQYF. The CDR3 DNA follows: TGTGCCAGCAGTCCTAGAGCCAGTTACGAGCAGTACTTC.